Each of the 8 T cell receptor beta chains below was sequenced from the same sample in a study of a mutant IDH1 vaccine in newly diagnosed glioma (dated by TCRdb to the early 2020s). Libraries were constructed by the immunoSEQ multiplex PCR assay. The table was pulled from immuneACCESS by TCRdb, which kept in-frame rearrangements only. Such tables lose some clones; where checked, under half of the loss comes from unresolved V genes, and the rest has no known cause. Present in this sample are some 60,000 clones, around 86% of which were seen just once. 3.8% of the sample is in the top ten clones. Sample time point, as interpreted from the label and publication: week 47, end of study. Every vaccine dose consisted of 300 ug of a 20-mer mutant IDH1 peptide in Montanide, administered subcutaneously together with topical imiquimod. No antigen has been identified for these receptors. Sequenced here: PBMCs, sampled from a glioma patient whose treatment included an IDH1 peptide vaccine. The source of these receptors is a man aged 30 to 45 with glioma.

This chain joins TRBV2 and TRBJ2-1; D assignment may be TRBD1 or TRBD2 (6 bases each). The germline V gene encodes CDR1 SNHLY and CDR2 FYNNEI. The germline V and J ends were trimmed by 2 bases and 8 bases, with 10 bases remaining between them. This CDR3 region has 13 residues. The CDR3 bases are TGTGCCAGCAGTGAATACGGGGGCGATGAGCAGTTCTTC. As protein: CASSEYGGDEQFF.

V is TRBV5-1 and J is TRBJ1-1; 7 bases match TRBD1. This CDR3 comprises 16 residues. Trimming took 3 bases from V and 3 from J; bases not matched to a gene: 11. Germline CDR1 and CDR2: SGHRS and YFSETQ. This CDR3 is CASSSLRGQGDTEAFF. CDR3 nucleotide sequence: TGCGCCAGCAGCTCCCTCCGAGGGCAGGGGGACACTGAAGCTTTCTTT.

This rearrangement joins TRBV4-1 to TRBJ2-1; 12 bases fit TRBD2. The V and J ends lost 4 bases and 7 bases, in that order; junction bases with no gene match: 5. Germline CDR1 MGHRA, CDR2 YSYEKL. The CDR3 extends over 15 amino acids. CDR3 residues: CASSPLAGGVNEQFF. The CDR3 DNA sequence: TGCGCCAGCAGCCCGCTAGCGGGGGGGGTAAATGAGCAGTTCTTC.

The gene calls are TRBV10-3 and TRBJ2-7; D unclear. V lost 0 bases and J 2 bases, leaving 14 bases between the germline ends. The CDR3 runs to 16 residues. The germline gives CDR1 ENHRY, CDR2 SYGVKD. The CDR3 DNA sequence: TGTGCCATCAGTGAGTCATTGGCAGTAAACACCTACGAGCAGTACTTC. Translation gives CAISESLAVNTYEQYF.

The chain joins TRBV10-3 to TRBJ1-1; D is perhaps TRBD1 (6 bases). Trimming left V 4 bases short and J 0 bases short, with 12 bases between. The length of the CDR3 is 15 residues. The germline V gene encodes CDR1 ENHRY and CDR2 SYGVKD. CDR3: CAISAPDRLNTEAFF. For the CDR3, the DNA is TGTGCCATCAGTGCCCCTGACAGGTTGAACACTGAAGCTTTCTTT.

Only one count was recorded for this clone. The V gene is TRBV6-1, the J gene TRBJ2-1; 8 bases agree with TRBD2. This CDR3 region has 13 residues. The germline gives CDR1 MNHNS, CDR2 SASEGT. Trimming at V came to 5 bases and at J to 12 bases, leaving 9 bases not matched to a gene. This CDR3 reads CASSPGLGTLQFF. DNA for the CDR3: TGTGCCAGCAGTCCGGGACTAGGGACACTGCAGTTCTTC.

The V gene is TRBV19, the J gene TRBJ1-2; the match to TRBD1 covers 7 bases. The J segment lost 4 bases and the V segment lost 4 bases, leaving 3 bases of the junction unmatched. CDR3 size: 13 residues. Germline V gene sequence: CDR1 LNHDA, CDR2 SQIVND (reference sequence). The CDR3 region is CASSTGGAYGYTF. The CDR3 DNA follows: TGTGCCAGTAGTACAGGGGGAGCCTATGGCTACACCTTC. The full variable domain, rest sourced from reference TRBV19 and TRBJ1-2, is DGGITQSPKYLFRKEGQNVTLSCEQNLNHDAMYWYRQDPGQGLRLIYYSQIVNDFQKGDIAEGYSVSREKKESFPLTVTSAQKNPTAFYLCASSTGGAYGYTFGSGTRLTVV.

In its sample, this clone was seen a few times. The rearrangement joins TRBV2 to TRBJ1-5; no reliable D call. Trimming stripped 3 bases from V and 0 bases from J, with 6 bases between. There are 14 residues in the CDR3. Germline values: CDR1 SNHLY, CDR2 FYNNEI. CDR3 nucleotides: TGTGCCAGCAGTGACCTTTTTAGCAATCAGCCCCAGCATTTT. This sequence encodes CASSDLFSNQPQHF.